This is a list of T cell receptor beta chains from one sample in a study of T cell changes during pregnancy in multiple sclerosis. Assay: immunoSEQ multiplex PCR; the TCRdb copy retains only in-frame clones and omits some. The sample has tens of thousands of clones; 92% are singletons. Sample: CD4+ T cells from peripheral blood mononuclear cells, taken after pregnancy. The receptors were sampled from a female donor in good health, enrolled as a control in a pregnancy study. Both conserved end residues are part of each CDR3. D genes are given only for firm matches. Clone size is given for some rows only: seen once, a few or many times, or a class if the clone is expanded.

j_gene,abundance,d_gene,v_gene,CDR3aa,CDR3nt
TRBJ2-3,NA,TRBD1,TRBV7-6,CASSLTPTGSTDTQYF,TGTGCCAGCAGCTTAACCCCGACAGGGAGCACAGATACGCAGTATTTT
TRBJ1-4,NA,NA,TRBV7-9,CASSLETSTNEKLFF,TGTGCCAGCAGCTTGGAGACCTCAACTAATGAAAAACTGTTTTTT
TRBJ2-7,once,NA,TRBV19,CASRNRETSYEQYF,TGTGCCAGTCGAAACAGGGAAACGTCCTACGAGCAGTACTTC
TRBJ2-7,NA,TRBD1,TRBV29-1,CSVAGTGVGEQYF,TGCAGCGTTGCAGGGACAGGGGTTGGGGAGCAGTACTTC
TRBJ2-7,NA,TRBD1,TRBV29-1,CSVRDSYSYEQYF,TGCAGCGTTCGGGACAGCTACTCCTACGAGCAGTACTTC
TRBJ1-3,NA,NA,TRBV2,CASSLGVSGNTIYF,TGTGCCAGCAGTCTAGGGGTTTCTGGAAACACCATATATTTT
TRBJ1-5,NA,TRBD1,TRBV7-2,CASSPDRGSGQPQHF,TGTGCCAGCAGCCCCGACAGGGGATCTGGTCAGCCCCAGCATTTT
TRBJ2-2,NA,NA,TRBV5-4,CASSPWTANTGELFF,TGTGCCAGCAGCCCCTGGACAGCGAACACCGGGGAGCTGTTTTTT
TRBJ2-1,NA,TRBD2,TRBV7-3,CASSFQRGMVNEQFF,TGTGCCAGCAGCTTCCAGCGGGGGATGGTCAATGAGCAGTTCTTC
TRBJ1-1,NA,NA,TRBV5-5,CASSFSGEAAFF,TGTGCCAGCAGCTTTTCCGGGGAGGCAGCTTTCTTT
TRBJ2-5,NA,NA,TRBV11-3,CASGLTGKTQYF,TGTGCCAGCGGACTAACGGGCAAGACCCAGTACTTC
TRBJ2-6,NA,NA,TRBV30,CAWSTGSGANVLTF,TGTGCCTGGAGTACGGGCTCTGGGGCCAACGTCCTGACTTTC
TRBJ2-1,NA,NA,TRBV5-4,CAAADSQLDEQFF,TGTGCCGCCGCGGACAGCCAGTTGGATGAGCAGTTCTTC
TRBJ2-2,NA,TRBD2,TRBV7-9,CASSFLAGGNTGELFF,TGTGCCAGCAGCTTTCTAGCGGGGGGGAACACCGGGGAGCTGTTTTTT
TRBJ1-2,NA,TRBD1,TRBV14,CASSPGTGVIGYGYTF,TGTGCCAGCAGCCCCGGGACAGGGGTTATTGGCTATGGCTACACCTTC
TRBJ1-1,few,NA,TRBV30,CAWSVGQNTEAFF,TGTGCCTGGAGTGTAGGACAGAACACTGAAGCTTTCTTT
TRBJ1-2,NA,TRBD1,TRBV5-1,CASSYDRGYGYTF,TGCGCCAGCAGTTATGACAGGGGTTATGGCTACACCTTC
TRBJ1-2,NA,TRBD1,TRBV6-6,CASADRDRDGYTF,TGTGCCAGCGCTGACCGGGACAGGGATGGCTACACCTTC
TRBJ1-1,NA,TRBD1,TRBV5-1,CASSGGTGNTEAFF,TGCGCCAGCAGCGGCGGGACAGGGAACACTGAAGCTTTCTTT
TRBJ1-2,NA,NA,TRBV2,CASSSPGGAQDYGYTF,TGTGCCAGCAGTTCCCCCGGGGGGGCCCAGGACTATGGCTACACCTTC
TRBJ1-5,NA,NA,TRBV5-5,CASSLSGQPQHF,TGTGCCAGCAGCTTGTCCGGTCAGCCCCAGCATTTT
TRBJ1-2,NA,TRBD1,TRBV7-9,CASSPGQHNYGYTF,TGTGCCAGCAGCCCGGGACAGCACAACTATGGCTACACCTTC
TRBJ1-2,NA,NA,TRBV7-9,CASSVDGLVYGYTF,TGTGCCAGCAGCGTCGACGGACTCGTCTATGGCTACACCTTC
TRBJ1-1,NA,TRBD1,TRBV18,CASSPTGGSTEAFF,TGTGCCAGCTCACCGACAGGGGGTAGCACTGAAGCTTTCTTT
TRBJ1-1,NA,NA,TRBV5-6,CASSLVFRPGTEAFF,TGTGCCAGCAGCTTGGTATTTCGGCCGGGGACTGAAGCTTTCTTT
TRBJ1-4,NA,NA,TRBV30,CAWSGGRLATNEKLFF,TGTGCCTGGAGTGGCGGGAGGCTTGCAACTAATGAAAAACTGTTTTTT
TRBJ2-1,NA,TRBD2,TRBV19,CASSIQVSGGAGEQFF,TGTGCCAGTAGTATCCAGGTTAGCGGGGGGGCGGGTGAGCAGTTCTTC
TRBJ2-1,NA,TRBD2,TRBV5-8,CASSWRLAGSNEQFF,TGTGCCAGCAGCTGGAGACTAGCGGGGAGCAATGAGCAGTTCTTC
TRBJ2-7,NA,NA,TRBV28,CASSRRGDLSYEQYF,TGTGCCAGCAGTCGCCGGGGAGACTTATCCTACGAGCAGTACTTC
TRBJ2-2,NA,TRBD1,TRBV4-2,CASSQGAGTGDTGELFF,TGTGCCAGCAGCCAAGGGGCCGGGACAGGGGACACCGGGGAGCTGTTTTTT
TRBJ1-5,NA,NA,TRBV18,CASSPDRNQPQHF,TGTGCCAGCTCACCCGACAGGAATCAGCCCCAGCATTTT
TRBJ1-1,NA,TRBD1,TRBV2,CASSAWDRAEAFF,TGTGCCAGCAGTGCCTGGGACAGGGCTGAAGCTTTCTTT
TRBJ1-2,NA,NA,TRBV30,CAWSGTSNYGYTF,TGTGCCTGGAGCGGGACTTCGAACTATGGCTACACCTTC
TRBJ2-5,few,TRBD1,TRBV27,CASRRRTGTGGSVGETQYF,TGTGCCAGCAGGCGACGAACCGGGACAGGGGGAAGTGTGGGGGAGACCCAGTACTTC
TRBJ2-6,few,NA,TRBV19,CATQEGAVSGANVLTF,TGTGCCACCCAAGAAGGGGCCGTCTCTGGGGCCAACGTCCTGACTTTC
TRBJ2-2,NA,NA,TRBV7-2,CASSLARGQAFTGELFF,TGTGCCAGCAGCTTAGCGCGTGGGCAGGCGTTCACCGGGGAGCTGTTTTTT
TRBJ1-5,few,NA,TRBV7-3,CASSLTGEQPQHF,TGTGCCAGCAGCTTAACGGGAGAACAGCCCCAGCATTTT
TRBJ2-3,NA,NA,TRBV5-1,CASSLQGWTDTQYF,TGCGCCAGCAGCTTGCAGGGGTGGACAGATACGCAGTATTTT
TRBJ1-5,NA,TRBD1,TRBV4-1,CASSQTGGGNNQPQHF,TGCGCCAGCAGCCAAACAGGGGGCGGGAACAATCAGCCCCAGCATTTT
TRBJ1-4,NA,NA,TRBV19,CASSMSRLTGKLFF,TGTGCCAGTAGTATGTCCCGACTTACGGGGAAACTGTTTTTT
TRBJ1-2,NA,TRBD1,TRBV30,CAWSVTRGAGGRGYTF,TGTGCCTGGAGTGTAACACGAGGAGCAGGGGGCAGGGGCTACACCTTC
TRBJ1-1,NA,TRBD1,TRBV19,CASSISSGGFVGPEAFF,TGTGCCAGTAGTATAAGCTCAGGGGGATTTGTTGGACCTGAAGCTTTCTTT
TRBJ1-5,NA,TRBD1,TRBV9,CASSVGTVQPQHF,TGTGCCAGCAGCGTTGGGACAGTCCAGCCCCAGCATTTT
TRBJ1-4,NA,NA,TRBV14,CASSPRGLGREKLFF,TGTGCCAGCAGCCCAAGGGGATTAGGGCGTGAAAAACTGTTTTTT
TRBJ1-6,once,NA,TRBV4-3,CASSQDGPTISYNSPLHF,TGCGCCAGCAGCCAAGATGGGCCCACAATCTCCTATAATTCACCCCTCCACTTT
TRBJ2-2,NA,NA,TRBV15,CATSQVVTGELFF,TGTGCCACCAGCCAGGTGGTCACCGGGGAGCTGTTTTTT
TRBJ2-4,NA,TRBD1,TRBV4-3,CASSQEGQGFGGAKNIQYF,TGCGCCAGCAGCCAAGAAGGACAGGGTTTCGGGGGAGCCAAAAACATTCAGTACTTC
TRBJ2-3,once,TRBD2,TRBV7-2,CASSSTSGKAGTQYF,TGTGCCAGCAGCTCGACTAGCGGGAAGGCGGGTACGCAGTATTTT
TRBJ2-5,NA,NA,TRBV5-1,CASSPGDGGWRETQYF,TGCGCCAGCAGCCCCGGCGACGGCGGGTGGAGGGAGACCCAGTACTTC
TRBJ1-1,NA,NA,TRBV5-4,CASSPTQMWGGEGMLF,TGTGCCAGCAGCCCAACCCAAATGTGGGGGGGCGAGGGCATGCTCTTT
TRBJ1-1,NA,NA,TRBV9,CASSVTGNTEAFF,TGTGCCAGCAGCGTAACAGGGAACACTGAAGCTTTCTTT
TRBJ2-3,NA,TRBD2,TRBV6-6,CATLAGAKRSTDTQYF,TGTGCCACCCTAGCGGGGGCAAAACGAAGCACAGATACGCAGTATTTT
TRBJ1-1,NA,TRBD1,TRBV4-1,CASSQVGTGAAFF,TGCGCCAGCAGCCAAGTCGGCACAGGGGCCGCTTTCTTT
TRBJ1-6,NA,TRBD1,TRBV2,CASSGQGNISPLHF,TGTGCCAGCAGTGGACAGGGCAATATTTCACCCCTCCACTTT
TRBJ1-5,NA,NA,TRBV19,CASSIGLNSNQPQHF,TGTGCCAGTAGTATTGGCTTAAATAGCAATCAGCCCCAGCATTTT